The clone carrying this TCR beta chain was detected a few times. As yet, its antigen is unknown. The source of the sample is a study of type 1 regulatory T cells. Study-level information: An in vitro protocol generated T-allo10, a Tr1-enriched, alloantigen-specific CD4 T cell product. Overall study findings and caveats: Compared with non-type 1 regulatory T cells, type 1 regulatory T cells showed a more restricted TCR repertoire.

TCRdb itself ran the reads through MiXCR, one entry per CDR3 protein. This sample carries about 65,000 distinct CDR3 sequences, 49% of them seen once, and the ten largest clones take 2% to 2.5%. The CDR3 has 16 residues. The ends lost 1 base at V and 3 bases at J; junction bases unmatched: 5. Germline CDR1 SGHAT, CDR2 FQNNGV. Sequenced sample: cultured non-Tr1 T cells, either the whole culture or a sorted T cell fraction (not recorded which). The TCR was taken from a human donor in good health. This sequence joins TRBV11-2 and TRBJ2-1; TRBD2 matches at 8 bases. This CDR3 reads CASSLVERGNYNEQFF. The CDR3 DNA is TGTGCCAGCAGCTTAGTGGAGCGGGGGAACTACAATGAGCAGTTCTTC.